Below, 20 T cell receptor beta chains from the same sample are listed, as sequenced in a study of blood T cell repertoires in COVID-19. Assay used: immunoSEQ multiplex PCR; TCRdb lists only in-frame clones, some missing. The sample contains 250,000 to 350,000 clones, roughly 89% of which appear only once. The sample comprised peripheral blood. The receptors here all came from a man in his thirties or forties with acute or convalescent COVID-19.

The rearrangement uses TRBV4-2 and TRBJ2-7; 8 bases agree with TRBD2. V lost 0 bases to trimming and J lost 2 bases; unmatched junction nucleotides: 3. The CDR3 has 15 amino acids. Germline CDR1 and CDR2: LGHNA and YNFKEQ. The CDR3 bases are TGTGCCAGCAGCCAAGAGCGAGCGGGGGCCTACGAGCAGTACTTC. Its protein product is CASSQERAGAYEQYF.

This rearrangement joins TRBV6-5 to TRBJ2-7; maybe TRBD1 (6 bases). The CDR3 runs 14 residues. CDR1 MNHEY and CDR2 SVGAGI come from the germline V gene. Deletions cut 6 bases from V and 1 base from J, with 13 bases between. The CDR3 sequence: CASSIHRASYEQYF. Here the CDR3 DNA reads TGTGCCAGCAGCATACACAGGGCTTCCTACGAGCAGTACTTC.

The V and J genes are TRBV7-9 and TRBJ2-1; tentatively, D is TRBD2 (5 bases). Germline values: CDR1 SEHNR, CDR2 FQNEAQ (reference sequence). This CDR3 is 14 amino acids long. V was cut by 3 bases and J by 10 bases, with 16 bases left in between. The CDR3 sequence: CASSFPAARGEQFF. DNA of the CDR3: TGTGCCAGCAGCTTTCCCGCGGCTAGAGGGGAGCAGTTCTTC.

This CDR3 is CASSPPGHLGYTF. In nucleotides, the CDR3 is TGTGCCAGCAGTCCCCCGGGACATCTGGGCTACACCTTC. The chain carries TRBV28 and TRBJ1-2, with D possibly being TRBD1 (6 bases). The CDR3 has 13 residues. V gave up 5 bases and J gave up 8 bases, with 15 bases separating them. Germline V gene sequence: CDR1 MDHEN, CDR2 SYDVKM.

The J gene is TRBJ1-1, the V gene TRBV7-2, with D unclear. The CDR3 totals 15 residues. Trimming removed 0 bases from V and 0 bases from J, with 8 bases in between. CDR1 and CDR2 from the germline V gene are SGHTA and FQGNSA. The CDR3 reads CASSLAVHMNTEAFF. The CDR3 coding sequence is TGTGCCAGCAGCTTAGCGGTTCACATGAACACTGAAGCTTTCTTT.

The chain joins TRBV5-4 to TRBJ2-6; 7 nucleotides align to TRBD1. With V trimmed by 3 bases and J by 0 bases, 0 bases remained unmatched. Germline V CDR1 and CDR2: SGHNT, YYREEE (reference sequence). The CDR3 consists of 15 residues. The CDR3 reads CASSWDSSGANVLTF. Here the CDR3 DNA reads TGTGCCAGCAGCTGGGACAGCTCTGGGGCCAACGTCCTGACTTTC.

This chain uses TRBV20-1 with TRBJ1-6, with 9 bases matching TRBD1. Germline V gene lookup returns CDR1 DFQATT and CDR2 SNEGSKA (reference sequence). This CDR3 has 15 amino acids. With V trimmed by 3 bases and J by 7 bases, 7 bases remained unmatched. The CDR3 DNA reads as TGCAGTGCTAGTACCGGGACAGGGATGAATTCACCCCTCCACTTT. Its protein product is CSASTGTGMNSPLHF.

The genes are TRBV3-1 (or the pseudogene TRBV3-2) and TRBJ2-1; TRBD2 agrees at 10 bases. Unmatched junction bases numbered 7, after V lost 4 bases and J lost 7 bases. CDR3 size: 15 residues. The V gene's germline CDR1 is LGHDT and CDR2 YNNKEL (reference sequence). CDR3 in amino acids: CASSPTSGVANEQFF. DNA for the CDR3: TGTGCCAGCAGCCCAACTAGCGGGGTGGCGAATGAGCAGTTCTTC.

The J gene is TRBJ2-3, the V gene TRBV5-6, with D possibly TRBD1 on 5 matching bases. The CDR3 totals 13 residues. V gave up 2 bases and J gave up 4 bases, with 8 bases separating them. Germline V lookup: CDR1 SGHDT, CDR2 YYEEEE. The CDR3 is CASSLQDPDTQYF. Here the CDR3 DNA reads TGTGCCAGCAGCTTACAGGACCCAGATACGCAGTATTTT.

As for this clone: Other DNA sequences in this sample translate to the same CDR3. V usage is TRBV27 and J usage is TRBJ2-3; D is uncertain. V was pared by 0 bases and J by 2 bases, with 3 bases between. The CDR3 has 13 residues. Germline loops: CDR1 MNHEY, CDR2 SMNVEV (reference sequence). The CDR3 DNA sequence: TGTGCCAGCAGTTTATCCCTCACAGATACGCAGTATTTT. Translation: CASSLSLTDTQYF.

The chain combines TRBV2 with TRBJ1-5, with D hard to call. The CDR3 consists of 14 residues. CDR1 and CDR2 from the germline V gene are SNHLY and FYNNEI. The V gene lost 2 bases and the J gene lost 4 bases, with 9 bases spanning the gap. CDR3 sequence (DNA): TGTGCCAGCAGTGAATGGGCCCAAAATCAGCCCCAGCATTTT. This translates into CASSEWAQNQPQHF.

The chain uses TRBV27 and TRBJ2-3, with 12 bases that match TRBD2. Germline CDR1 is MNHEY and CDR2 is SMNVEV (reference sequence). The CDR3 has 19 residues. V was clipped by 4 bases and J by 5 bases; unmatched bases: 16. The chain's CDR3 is CASSSPSGRAFQSRDTQYF. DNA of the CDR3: TGTGCCAGCAGTTCCCCTAGCGGGAGGGCCTTTCAAAGTAGAGATACGCAGTATTTT.

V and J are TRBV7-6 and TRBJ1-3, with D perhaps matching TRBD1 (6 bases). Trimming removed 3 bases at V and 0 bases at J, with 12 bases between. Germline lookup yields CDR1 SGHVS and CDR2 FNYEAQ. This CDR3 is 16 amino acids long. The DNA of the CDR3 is TGTGCCAGCAGCTTGGGGGCGCAGGTCTCTGGAAACACCATATATTTT. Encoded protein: CASSLGAQVSGNTIYF.

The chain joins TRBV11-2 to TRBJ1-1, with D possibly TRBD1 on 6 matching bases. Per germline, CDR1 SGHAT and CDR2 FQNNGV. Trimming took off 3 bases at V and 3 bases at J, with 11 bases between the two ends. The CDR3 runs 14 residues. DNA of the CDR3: TGTGCCAGCAGCTTCCAGGGGTGGGACACTGAAGCTTTCTTT. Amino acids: CASSFQGWDTEAFF.

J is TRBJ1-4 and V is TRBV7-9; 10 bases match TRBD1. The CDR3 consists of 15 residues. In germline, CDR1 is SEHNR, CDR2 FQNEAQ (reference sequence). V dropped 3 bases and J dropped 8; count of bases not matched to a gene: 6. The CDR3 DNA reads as TGTGCCAGCAGCTTTGGGACAGGGGTTCGGGAAAAACTGTTTTTT. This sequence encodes CASSFGTGVREKLFF.

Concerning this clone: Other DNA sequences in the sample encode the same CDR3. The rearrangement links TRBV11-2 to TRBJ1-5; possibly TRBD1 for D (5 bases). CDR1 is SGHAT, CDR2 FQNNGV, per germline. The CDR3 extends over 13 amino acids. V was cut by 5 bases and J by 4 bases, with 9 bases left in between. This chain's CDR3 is CASSLRVNQPQHF. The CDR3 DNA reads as TGTGCCAGCAGCCTCAGGGTTAATCAGCCCCAGCATTTT.

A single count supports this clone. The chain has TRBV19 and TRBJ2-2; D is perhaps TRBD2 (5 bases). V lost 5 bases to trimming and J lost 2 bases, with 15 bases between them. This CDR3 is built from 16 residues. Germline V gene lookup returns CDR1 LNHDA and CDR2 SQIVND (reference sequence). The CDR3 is CASSPQAGVNTGELFF. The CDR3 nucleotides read TGTGCCAGTAGTCCCCAGGCCGGGGTTAACACCGGGGAGCTGTTTTTT.

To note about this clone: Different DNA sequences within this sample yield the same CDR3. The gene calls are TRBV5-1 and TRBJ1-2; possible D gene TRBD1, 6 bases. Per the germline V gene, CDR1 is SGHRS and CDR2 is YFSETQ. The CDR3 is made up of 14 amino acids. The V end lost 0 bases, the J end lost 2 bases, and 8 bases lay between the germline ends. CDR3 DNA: TGCGCCAGCAGCTTGGGGGGGCAGAACTATGGCTACACCTTC. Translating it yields CASSLGGQNYGYTF. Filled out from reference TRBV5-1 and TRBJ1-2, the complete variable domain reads KAGVTQTPRYLIKTRGQQVTLSCSPISGHRSVSWYQQTPGQGLQFLFEYFSETQRNKGNFPGRFSGRQFSNSRSEMNVSTLELGDSALYLCASSLGGQNYGYTFGSGTRLTVV.

The CDR3 nucleotides are TGCGCCAGCAGCCAAGCTTTGGGTGCGGGGGGGAACACAGATACGCAGTATTTT. Its translation: CASSQALGAGGNTDTQYF. The rearrangement joins TRBV4-1 to TRBJ2-3, with 9 bases fitting TRBD2. CDR3 length: 18 residues. Germline assignment: CDR1 MGHRA and CDR2 YSYEKL. The V and J ends lost 1 base and 2 bases, in that order; junction bases with no gene match: 10.

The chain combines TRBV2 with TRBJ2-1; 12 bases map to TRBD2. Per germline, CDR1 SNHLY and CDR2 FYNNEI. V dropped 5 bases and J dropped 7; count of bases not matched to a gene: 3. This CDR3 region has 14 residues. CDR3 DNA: TGTGCCAGCAGTACTAGCGGGGGGAAAAATGAGCAGTTCTTC. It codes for CASSTSGGKNEQFF.